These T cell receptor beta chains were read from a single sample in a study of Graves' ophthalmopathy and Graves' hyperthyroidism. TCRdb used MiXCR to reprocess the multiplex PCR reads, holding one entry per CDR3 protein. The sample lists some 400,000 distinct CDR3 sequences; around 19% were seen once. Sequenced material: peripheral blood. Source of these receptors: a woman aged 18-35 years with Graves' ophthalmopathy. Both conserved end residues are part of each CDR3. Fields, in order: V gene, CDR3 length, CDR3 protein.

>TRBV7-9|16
CASSFARVVVNYEQYF
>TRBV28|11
CASSLLNIQYF
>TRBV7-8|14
CASSSVAGGETQYF
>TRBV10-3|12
CAMGRSSYEQYF
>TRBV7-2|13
CASSLRGKRGYTF
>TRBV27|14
CASSLAHSNQPQHF
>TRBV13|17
CASSGAGRKTAKNIQYF
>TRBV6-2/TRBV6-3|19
CASKKTGGLAVANTGELFF
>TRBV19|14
CASTLGTGRYGYTF
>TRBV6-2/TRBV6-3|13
CASSFSQGSEAFF
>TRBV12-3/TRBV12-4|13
CASSPTSDNIQYF